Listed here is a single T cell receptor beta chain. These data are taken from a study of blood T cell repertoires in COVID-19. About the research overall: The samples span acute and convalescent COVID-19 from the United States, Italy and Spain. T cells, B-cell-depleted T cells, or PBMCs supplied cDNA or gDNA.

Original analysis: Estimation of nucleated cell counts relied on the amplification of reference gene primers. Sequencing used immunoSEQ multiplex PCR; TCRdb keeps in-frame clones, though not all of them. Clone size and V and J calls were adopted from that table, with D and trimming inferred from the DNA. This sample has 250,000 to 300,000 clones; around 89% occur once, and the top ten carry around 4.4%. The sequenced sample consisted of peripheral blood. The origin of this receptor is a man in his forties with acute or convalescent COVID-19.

The DNA of the CDR3 is TGTGCCAGCAGCGTAGGGACAGGCCTTTGGGAAAAACTGTTTTTT. Translating gives CASSVGTGLWEKLFF. The chain carries TRBV6-5 and TRBJ1-4; the match to TRBD1 covers 8 bases. The germline V gene has CDR1 MNHEY and CDR2 SVGAGI. The ends lost 6 bases at V and 8 bases at J; junction bases unmatched: 11. The CDR3 sequence is 15 residues long.